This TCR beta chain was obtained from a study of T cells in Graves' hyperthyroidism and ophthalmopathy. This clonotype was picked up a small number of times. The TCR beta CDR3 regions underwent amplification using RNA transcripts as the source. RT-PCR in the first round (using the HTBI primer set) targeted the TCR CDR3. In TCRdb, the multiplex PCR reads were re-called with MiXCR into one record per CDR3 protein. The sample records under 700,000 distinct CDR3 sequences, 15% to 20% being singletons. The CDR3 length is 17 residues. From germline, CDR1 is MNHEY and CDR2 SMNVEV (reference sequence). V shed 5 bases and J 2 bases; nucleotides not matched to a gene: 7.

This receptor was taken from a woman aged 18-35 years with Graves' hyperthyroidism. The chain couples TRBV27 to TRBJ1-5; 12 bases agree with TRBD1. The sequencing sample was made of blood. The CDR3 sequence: CASSPGTGGLGNQPQHF. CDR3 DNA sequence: TGTGCCAGCAGTCCCGGGACAGGGGGCCTGGGCAATCAGCCCCAGCATTTT.